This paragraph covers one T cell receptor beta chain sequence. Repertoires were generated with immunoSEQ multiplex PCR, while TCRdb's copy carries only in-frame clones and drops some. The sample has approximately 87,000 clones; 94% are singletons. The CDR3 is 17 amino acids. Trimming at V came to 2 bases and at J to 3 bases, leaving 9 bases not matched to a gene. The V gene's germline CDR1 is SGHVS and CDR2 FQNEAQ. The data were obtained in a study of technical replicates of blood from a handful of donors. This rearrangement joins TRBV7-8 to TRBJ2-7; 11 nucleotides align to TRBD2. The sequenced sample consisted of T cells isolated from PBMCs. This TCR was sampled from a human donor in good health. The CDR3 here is CASSLQTSGVLGYEQYF. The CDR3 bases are TGTGCCAGCAGCTTACAGACTAGCGGGGTGTTAGGCTACGAGCAGTACTTC.